The TCR beta chain described here comes from a study of human T cells and chemical hapten exposure. About the study: Donors were sensitized with 2% DPC on the upper inner arm.

The time point denotes: patch test 1, 2 weeks after DPC sensitization. Treatment defined: therapeutic diphenylcyclopropenone sensitization with weekly scalp DPC. Unfractionated whole blood yielded total RNA. Deletions cut 5 bases from V and 2 bases from J, with 13 bases between. Germline assignment: CDR1 LNHNV and CDR2 YYDKDF (reference sequence). CDR3 length: 15 residues. TCRdb used MiXCR to reprocess the RACE reads, holding one entry per CDR3 protein. The data contain some 350,000 distinct CDR3 sequences, roughly 6.9% of them seen just once; the ten biggest clones take up about 8%. This TCR derives from a woman between 18 and 29 years old with alopecia areata. Some clones in this sample may be carry-over from other donors' samples. This specimen was whole blood, taken in connection with sensitization to the hapten diphenylcyclopropenone (DPC). V and J are TRBV15 and TRBJ1-3; a possible D gene is TRBD1 (5 bases). CDR3 nucleotides: TGTGCCACCAGCCCCGGAGGGGCTCCTGGAAACACCATATATTTT. Translating gives CATSPGGAPGNTIYF.